The 9 T cell receptor beta chains reported below all come from one sample, sequenced in a study of blood T cell repertoires in COVID-19. Profiling relied on immunoSEQ multiplex PCR, and the TCRdb table lists in-frame clones only, not all of them. The profile shows about 220,000 clones, roughly four fifths of them singletons. The specimen was peripheral blood. These receptors were obtained from a woman in her 40s with active or convalescent COVID-19.

The V gene is TRBV19, the J gene TRBJ1-2; the match to TRBD1 covers 9 bases. The CDR3 consists of 13 residues. V lost 4 bases and J lost 7; bases outside the gene matches: 4. Looked up from germline, CDR1 is LNHDA and CDR2 is SQIVND (reference sequence). The CDR3 protein is CASSTGTGFGYTF. In DNA, the CDR3 is TGTGCCAGTAGTACCGGGACAGGGTTTGGCTACACCTTC. Using reference TRBV19 and TRBJ1-2 for the parts outside the CDR3, the full variable domain is DGGITQSPKYLFRKEGQNVTLSCEQNLNHDAMYWYRQDPGQGLRLIYYSQIVNDFQKGDIAEGYSVSREKKESFPLTVTSAQKNPTAFYLCASSTGTGFGYTFGSGTRLTVV.

V gene TRBV28 combines with J gene TRBJ1-1, with 9 nucleotides matching TRBD1. The V gene end was trimmed by 2 bases and the J gene end by 4 bases; junction bases not matched to a gene: 5. Germline CDR1 MDHEN, CDR2 SYDVKM. The CDR3 contains 15 residues. DNA for the CDR3: TGTGCCAGCAGTTTAGCCGGACAGGGGTCCACTGAAGCTTTCTTT. Translated: CASSLAGQGSTEAFF.

V is TRBV5-6 and J is TRBJ2-3; D remains unclear. Trimming cost V 4 bases and J 2 bases, with 17 bases left between them. CDR3 length equals 16 residues. CDR1 is SGHDT and CDR2 is YYEEEE in the germline V gene. The CDR3 coding sequence is TGTGCCAGCAGCCCCCGGGTAGCTGCCGCCACAGATACGCAGTATTTT. Translating gives CASSPRVAAATDTQYF.

The V call is TRBV5-1, the J call TRBJ1-1; 7 nucleotides match TRBD1. The CDR3 covers 16 residues. Trimming cost V 4 bases and J 1 base; bases outside gene matches: 10. Per germline, CDR1 SGHRS and CDR2 YFSETQ. CDR3 bases: TGCGCCAGCAGCCCTCCCCGGCAGGGGGAGAACACTGAAGCTTTCTTT. This codes for CASSPPRQGENTEAFF.

This clone was counted once. This chain uses TRBV3-1 (or the pseudogene TRBV3-2) with TRBJ2-2, with 7 nucleotides matching TRBD2. The CDR3 is 15 amino acids. V lost 1 base and J lost 13; bases outside the gene matches: 12. Germline V lookup: CDR1 LGHDT, CDR2 YNNKEL (reference sequence). This CDR3 is CASSQAAGLITGLFF. CDR3 in DNA: TGTGCCAGCAGCCAAGCAGCGGGACTCATAACGGGGCTGTTTTTT.

In its sample, this clone was seen once. The chain links TRBV18 to TRBJ2-1; maybe TRBD2 (6 bases). Trimming removed 4 bases from V and 5 bases from J, with 15 bases in between. Per the germline V gene, CDR1 is KGHSH and CDR2 is LQKENI. The length of the CDR3 is 15 residues. CDR3 residues: CASSLEVGGDNEQFF. The CDR3 bases are TGTGCCAGCTCACTGGAGGTTGGCGGGGACAATGAGCAGTTCTTC.

This chain joins TRBV7-3 and TRBJ2-3; D possibly corresponds to TRBD1 (7 bases). CDR1 and CDR2 (germline): SGHTA, FQGTGA. The CDR3 spans 17 residues. Trimming left V 4 bases short and J 5 bases short, with 22 bases between. The CDR3 reads CASSSPQGVAAGDTQYF. Here the CDR3 DNA reads TGTGCCAGCAGCTCACCCCAGGGGGTAGCGGCGGGAGATACGCAGTATTTT.

The rearrangement joins TRBV19 to TRBJ1-1; 8 bases are shared with TRBD1. With V trimmed by 5 bases and J by 1 base, 3 bases remained unmatched. The CDR3 is made up of 14 amino acids. CDR1 and CDR2 (germline): LNHDA, SQIVND (reference sequence). CDR3 residues: CASSYRGENTEAFF. The CDR3 DNA follows: TGTGCCAGTAGTTACAGGGGGGAGAACACTGAAGCTTTCTTT.

This sequence joins TRBV30 and TRBJ2-7; no definite D call. Trimming took 0 bases from V and 3 from J, leaving 12 bases between them. Per the germline V gene, CDR1 is GTSNPN and CDR2 is SVGIG (reference sequence). The CDR3 has 14 residues. The CDR3: CAWSVQSGYYEQYF. CDR3 coding DNA: TGTGCCTGGAGTGTACAGTCAGGTTACTACGAGCAGTACTTC.